This is a list of T cell receptor beta chains from one sample in a study of blood T cell repertoires in COVID-19. Assay used: immunoSEQ multiplex PCR; TCRdb lists only in-frame clones, some missing. The sample lists about 260,000 clones, around 86% occurring once. Input material: peripheral blood. These receptors were collected from a woman between 40 and 55 years old who had recovered from COVID-19. CDR3s include the opening cysteine and the closing phenylalanine or tryptophan. Fields, in order: J gene, D gene, V gene, clone size, CDR3 DNA, CDR3 protein. The D gene is left open where the match is weak. The size entry is marked missing in some rows and otherwise reads once, few, many or a size class.

TRBJ2-1	TRBD2	TRBV7-2	few	TGTGCCAGCAGGGTCGGGACTAGCGGGGGAAATGAGCAGTTCTTC	CASRVGTSGGNEQFF
TRBJ1-1	NA	TRBV5-1	NA	TGCGCCAGCAGCTTGGTCTCGAACACTGAAGCTTTCTTT	CASSLVSNTEAFF
TRBJ1-5	NA	TRBV11-2	NA	TGTGCCAGCAGCTTAGCTTCAGGGGCGAGCAATCAGCCCCAGCATTTT	CASSLASGASNQPQHF
TRBJ2-7	NA	TRBV5-4	few	TGTGCCAGCAGCGCTTTTTGGGGGACACCCGAGCAGTACTTC	CASSAFWGTPEQYF
TRBJ2-6	NA	TRBV6-1	NA	TGTGCCAGCAAAAACAGGGCTTCGGGGGCCAACGTCCTGACTTTC	CASKNRASGANVLTF
TRBJ1-6	TRBD1	TRBV19	NA	TGTGCCAGTAGTAAGGGGACAGTCAATTCACCCCTCCACTTT	CASSKGTVNSPLHF
TRBJ2-7	NA	TRBV27	NA	TGTGCCAGCAGTTTAGAAGGGGGAGTTTCGTACTTC	CASSLEGGVSYF
TRBJ2-4	NA	TRBV11-2	NA	TGTGCCAGCAGCTTAGACATAGCCAAAAACATTCAGTACTTC	CASSLDIAKNIQYF
TRBJ1-2	NA	TRBV27	NA	TGTGCCAGCAGTGAGTCCGAAGGGGCGCTGTCCTATGGCTACACCTTC	CASSESEGALSYGYTF
TRBJ2-1	TRBD2	TRBV7-2	NA	TGTGCCAGCAGCCCTAGGCCAGGGACTAGCGGGATGGGTGAGCAGTTCTTC	CASSPRPGTSGMGEQFF
TRBJ1-2	NA	TRBV6-4	NA	TGTGCCAGCAGTGACTACGGTCCCCACGGTGGCTACACCTTC	CASSDYGPHGGYTF
TRBJ1-6	NA	TRBV19	NA	TGTGCCAGTAGTATCGGGGGGCGATCACCCCTCCACTTT	CASSIGGRSPLHF
TRBJ2-5	TRBD2	TRBV10-2	NA	TGCGCCAGCAGTGGACTAGCGGGGACCCAGTACTTC	CASSGLAGTQYF
TRBJ1-2	TRBD1	TRBV6-1	NA	TGTGCCAGCAGTGGGCTTTCAATAAATGACAGGGGAGGTGGCTACACCTTC	CASSGLSINDRGGGYTF
TRBJ2-3	TRBD2	TRBV12-5	NA	TGTGCTAGTGGTTTGGCTAGCGGAACAGATACGCAGTATTTT	CASGLASGTDTQYF
TRBJ1-2	NA	TRBV7-2	NA	TGTGCCAGCAGCCCCCCGGGGGAGGGAGTTACCGTGTATGGCTACACCTTC	CASSPPGEGVTVYGYTF
TRBJ2-3	NA	TRBV29-1	NA	TGCAGCGTTGGGGGGCCCCTGGGGACAGATACGCAGTATTTT	CSVGGPLGTDTQYF
TRBJ1-2	TRBD1	TRBV4-3	NA	TGCGCCAGCAGCCAGGATACAGGGGGATTAAACTATGGCTACACCTTC	CASSQDTGGLNYGYTF
TRBJ2-3	TRBD2	TRBV2	NA	TGTGCCAGCAGACAACTAGCGGGGTTGTCAGATACGCAGTATTTT	CASRQLAGLSDTQYF
TRBJ1-1	NA	TRBV6-5	NA	TGTGCCAGCAGACGACAGACTGAAGCTTTCTTT	CASRRQTEAFF
TRBJ1-5	TRBD1	TRBV29-1	NA	TGCAGCGTCGAAGGACAGGGTGGTCAGCCCCAGCATTTT	CSVEGQGGQPQHF